This T cell receptor (beta chain) was observed in a study of PD-1 blockade in classical Hodgkin lymphoma. This CDR3 has 11 amino acids. CDR1 and CDR2 (germline): SGDLS, YYNGEE. Sequencing used immunoSEQ multiplex PCR; TCRdb keeps in-frame clones, though not all of them. The sample has around 19,000 clones, roughly four fifths seen once. Points on this clone: Sequence at one end of the junction differs from germline and may be a read error.

Exposure to brentuximab vedotin varied, and each patient had relapsed following autologous stem cell transplantation. The gene calls are TRBV9 and TRBJ2-5; the D is unclear. The receptor was derived from a human donor with classical Hodgkin lymphoma. The material was peripheral blood mononuclear cells (PBMCs), obtained before the second cycle of nivolumab. The CDR3: CASSVGTGPNF. The CDR3 nucleotides are TGTGCCAGCAGCGTAGGGACGGGCCCAAACTTC.